This T cell receptor (beta chain) was sequenced during a study of T-cell reconstitution after alpha-beta-depleted transplantation in children. It was with unique molecular identifiers that the TCRbeta library was prepared. MiXCR, run by TCRdb on the PCR reads, gives a single entry per CDR3 protein. The data show approximately 300,000 distinct CDR3 sequences, just over 7.5% seen once. This clonotype came up many times. Its antigen is not identified. Whole-study findings and limits: The study reportedly traced alpha-beta T cells about two months after transplant to several hundred expanded graft clones. Hyperexpanded clones declined; after one year, newly produced T cells mostly supplied diversity.

Germline values: CDR1 MNHEY, CDR2 SVGAGI. The CDR3 runs 15 residues. V trimming: 1 base; J trimming: 0 bases; junction bases outside the gene matches: 3. The specimen comprised peripheral blood, sampled 360 days after TCRalphabeta/CD19-depleted stem cell transplant. This chain connects TRBV6-5 to TRBJ2-7, with 7 bases aligning to TRBD2. This clonotype was obtained from a female patient aged 2-15 years who had a stem cell transplant for Fanconi anemia, so the T cells may come from the graft donor. The CDR3 here is CASSYYRGSSYEQYF. As DNA, the CDR3 is TGTGCCAGCAGTTACTATCGCGGGAGCTCCTACGAGCAGTACTTC.